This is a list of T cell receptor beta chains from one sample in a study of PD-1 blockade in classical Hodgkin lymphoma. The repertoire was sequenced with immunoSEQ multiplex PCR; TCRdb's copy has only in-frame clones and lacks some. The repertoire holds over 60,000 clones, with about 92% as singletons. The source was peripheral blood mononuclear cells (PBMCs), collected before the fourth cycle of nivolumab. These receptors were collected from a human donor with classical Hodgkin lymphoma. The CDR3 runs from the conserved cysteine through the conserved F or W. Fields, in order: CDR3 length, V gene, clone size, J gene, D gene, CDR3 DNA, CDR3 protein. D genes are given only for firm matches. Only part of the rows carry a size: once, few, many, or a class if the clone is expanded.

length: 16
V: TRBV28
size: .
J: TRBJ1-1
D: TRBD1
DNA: TGTGCCAGCAGTCCGGACAGGGGGCAAGGGAGCACTGAAGCTTTCTTT
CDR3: CASSPDRGQGSTEAFF

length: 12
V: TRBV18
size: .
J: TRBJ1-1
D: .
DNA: TGTGCCAGCTCTATGCAGTTCACTGAAGCTTTCTTT
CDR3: CASSMQFTEAFF

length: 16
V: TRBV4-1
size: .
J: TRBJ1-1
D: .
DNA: TGCGCCAGCAGCCGACCAGGAGGGGCAGGGAGCACTGAAGCTTTCTTT
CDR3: CASSRPGGAGSTEAFF

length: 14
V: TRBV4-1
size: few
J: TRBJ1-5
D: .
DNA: TGCGCCAGCAGCCAAGAACAGGGTAATCAGCCCCAGCATTTT
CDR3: CASSQEQGNQPQHF

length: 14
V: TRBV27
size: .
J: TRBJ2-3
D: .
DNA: TGTGCCAGCAGTTCCGACCTAGAAACAGATACGCAGTATTTT
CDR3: CASSSDLETDTQYF

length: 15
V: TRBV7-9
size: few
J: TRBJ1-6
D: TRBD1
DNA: TGTGCCAGCAGCTTAGCCGGGACAGGGTATTCACCCCTCCACTTT
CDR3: CASSLAGTGYSPLHF

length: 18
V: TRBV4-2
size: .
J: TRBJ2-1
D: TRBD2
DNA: TGTGCCAGCAGCCAAGATCCCCCGGGACTAGCCTCCTACAATGAGCAGTTCTTC
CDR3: CASSQDPPGLASYNEQFF

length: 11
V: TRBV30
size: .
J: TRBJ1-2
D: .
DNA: TGTGCCTGGAGTGTGGGGTCTGGCTACACCTTC
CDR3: CAWSVGSGYTF

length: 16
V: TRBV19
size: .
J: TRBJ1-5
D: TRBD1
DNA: TGTGCCAGTAGTATAGATCATGTGACAGGGGGTCAGCCCCAGCATTTT
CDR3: CASSIDHVTGGQPQHF

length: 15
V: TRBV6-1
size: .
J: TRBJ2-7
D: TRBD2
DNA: TGTGCCAGCAGTTCTGGACTAGCGGGATTCTACGAGCAGTACTTC
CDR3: CASSSGLAGFYEQYF

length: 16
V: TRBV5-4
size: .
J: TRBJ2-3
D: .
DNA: TGTGCCAGCAGCTTTTTGACGGGGACAACCACAGATACGCAGTATTTT
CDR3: CASSFLTGTTTDTQYF

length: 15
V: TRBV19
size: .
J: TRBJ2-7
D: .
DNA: TGTGCCAGTAGTATTCCAGGGGCCGACACCTACGAGCAGTACTTC
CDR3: CASSIPGADTYEQYF

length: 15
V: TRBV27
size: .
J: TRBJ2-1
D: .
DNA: TGTGCCAGCAGTTTACTGGGGTTCCCCTACAATGAGCAGTTCTTC
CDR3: CASSLLGFPYNEQFF

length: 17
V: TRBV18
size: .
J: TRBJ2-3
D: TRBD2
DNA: TGTGCCAGCTCACCGGGACTAGCGGGAGTAATCACAGATACGCAGTATTTT
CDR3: CASSPGLAGVITDTQYF

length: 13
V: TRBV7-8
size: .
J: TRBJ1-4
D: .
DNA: TGTGCCAGCAGGGCTCACGGGGCTGAAAAACTGTTTTTT
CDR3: CASRAHGAEKLFF

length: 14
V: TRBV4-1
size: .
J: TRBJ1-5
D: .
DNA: TGCGCCAGCAGCCAATTACAGGGTAATCAGCCCCAGCATTTT
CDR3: CASSQLQGNQPQHF

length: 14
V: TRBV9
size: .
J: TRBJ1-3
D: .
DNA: TGTGCCAGCAGCCCCGGGTCCTCTGGAAACACCATATATTTT
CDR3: CASSPGSSGNTIYF

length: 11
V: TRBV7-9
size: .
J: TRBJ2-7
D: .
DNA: TGTGCCAGCAGCTTAGACTACGAGCAGTACTTC
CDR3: CASSLDYEQYF

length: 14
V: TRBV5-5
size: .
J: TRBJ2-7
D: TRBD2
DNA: TGTGCCAGCAGCTTGGAACTAGCGGACTACGAGCAGTACTTC
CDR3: CASSLELADYEQYF

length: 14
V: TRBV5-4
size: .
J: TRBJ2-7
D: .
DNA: TGTGCCAGCCCTCGAGGGGCGGCAGTCTACGAGCAGTACTTC
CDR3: CASPRGAAVYEQYF

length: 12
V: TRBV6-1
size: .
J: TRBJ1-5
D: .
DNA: TGTGCCAGCAGCTTTGGGAATCAGCCCCAGCATTTT
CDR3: CASSFGNQPQHF

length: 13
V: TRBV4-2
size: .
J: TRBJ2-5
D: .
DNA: TGTGCCAGCAGCCCTAGAGATGGAGAGACCCAGTACTTC
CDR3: CASSPRDGETQYF

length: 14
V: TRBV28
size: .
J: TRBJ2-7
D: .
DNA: TGTGCCAGCAGTTTCCCCGAGGGCTGGGGGGAGCAGTACTTC
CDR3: CASSFPEGWGEQYF

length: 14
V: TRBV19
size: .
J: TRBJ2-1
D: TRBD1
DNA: TGTGCCAGTAGCACTGGGGACAGTATCGATGAGCAGTTCTTC
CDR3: CASSTGDSIDEQFF

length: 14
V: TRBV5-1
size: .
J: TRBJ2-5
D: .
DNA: TGCGCCAGCAGCTTGGTAGGGTCGGGGGAGACCCAGTACTTC
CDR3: CASSLVGSGETQYF

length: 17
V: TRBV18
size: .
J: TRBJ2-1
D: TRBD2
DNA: TGTGCCAGCTCTGGGACTAGCGGCCCAAGCTCCTACAATGAGCAGTTCTTC
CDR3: CASSGTSGPSSYNEQFF

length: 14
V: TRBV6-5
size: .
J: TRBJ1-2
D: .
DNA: TGTGCCAGCAAGCCCCTGGGCGATAACTATGGCTACACCTTC
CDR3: CASKPLGDNYGYTF

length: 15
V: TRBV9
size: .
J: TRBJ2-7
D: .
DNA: TGTGCCAGCAGTCGTAGGAGGGAGAACCAAGGGGAGCAGTACTTC
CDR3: CASSRRRENQGEQYF

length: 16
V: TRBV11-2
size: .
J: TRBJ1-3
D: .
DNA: TGTGCCAGCAGCTTAGCGATGGCGGGCTCTGGAAACACCATATATTTT
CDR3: CASSLAMAGSGNTIYF

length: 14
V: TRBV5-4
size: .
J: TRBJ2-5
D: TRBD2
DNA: TGTGCCAGCAGCCGTAGCGGGAGTAGAGAGACCCAGTACTTC
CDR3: CASSRSGSRETQYF

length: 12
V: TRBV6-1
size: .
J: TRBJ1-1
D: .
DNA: TGTGCCAGCAGCGAAGGAAACACTGAAGCTTTCTTT
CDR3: CASSEGNTEAFF

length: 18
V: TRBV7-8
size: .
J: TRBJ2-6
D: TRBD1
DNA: TGTGCCAGCAGCCCCCTGGACAGGGTATTTAATCGGGCCAACGTCCTGACTTTC
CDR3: CASSPLDRVFNRANVLTF

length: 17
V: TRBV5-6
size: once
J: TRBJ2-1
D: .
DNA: TGTGCCAGCAGCTTGGTGGGCCCCGGGCTCCTTTTCCATGAGCAGTTCTTC
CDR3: CASSLVGPGLLFHEQFF

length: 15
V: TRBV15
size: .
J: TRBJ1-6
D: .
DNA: TGTGCCACCAGCCCCGATCTCAGGGGTAATTCACCCCTCCACTTT
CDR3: CATSPDLRGNSPLHF

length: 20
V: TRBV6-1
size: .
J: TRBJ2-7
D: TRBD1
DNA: TGTGCCAGCAGTGATGGTCACGGGGGACAGGGGGCGGGGGACACCTACGAGCAGTACTTC
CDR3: CASSDGHGGQGAGDTYEQYF

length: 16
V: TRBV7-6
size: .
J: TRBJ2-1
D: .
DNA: TGTGCCAGCAGCTTATCAGCGGTGGGGTCCTACAATGAGCAGTTCTTC
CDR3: CASSLSAVGSYNEQFF

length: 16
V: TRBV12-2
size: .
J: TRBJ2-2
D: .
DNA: TGTGCAAGTCGCTTAGCGGCCACAGGTAACACCGGGGAGCTGTTTTTT
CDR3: CASRLAATGNTGELFF

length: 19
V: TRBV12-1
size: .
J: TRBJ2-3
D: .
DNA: TGTGCCAGCAGCTCGGGACTAGCGGGAGGGCCGGGTATCGAAGATACGCAGTATTTT
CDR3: CASSSGLAGGPGIEDTQYF

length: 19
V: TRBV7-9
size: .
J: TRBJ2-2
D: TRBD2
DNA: TGTGCCAGCAGCTTAGCTCCATCGCTAGCGGGAGTAAACACCGGGGAGCTGTTTTTT
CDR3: CASSLAPSLAGVNTGELFF

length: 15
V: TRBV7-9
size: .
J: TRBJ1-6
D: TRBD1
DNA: TGTGCCAGCACCTACAGGGGGCTCTATAATTCACCCCTCCACTTT
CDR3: CASTYRGLYNSPLHF

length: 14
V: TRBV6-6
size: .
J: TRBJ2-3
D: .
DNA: TGTGCCAGCAGGGGGGGACTTTCGGCCGCGCCGCAGTATTTT
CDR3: CASRGGLSAAPQYF

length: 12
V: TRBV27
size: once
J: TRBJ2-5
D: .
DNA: TGTGCCAGCTCGACAGGTAAGAGAACCCAGTACTTC
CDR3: CASSTGKRTQYF